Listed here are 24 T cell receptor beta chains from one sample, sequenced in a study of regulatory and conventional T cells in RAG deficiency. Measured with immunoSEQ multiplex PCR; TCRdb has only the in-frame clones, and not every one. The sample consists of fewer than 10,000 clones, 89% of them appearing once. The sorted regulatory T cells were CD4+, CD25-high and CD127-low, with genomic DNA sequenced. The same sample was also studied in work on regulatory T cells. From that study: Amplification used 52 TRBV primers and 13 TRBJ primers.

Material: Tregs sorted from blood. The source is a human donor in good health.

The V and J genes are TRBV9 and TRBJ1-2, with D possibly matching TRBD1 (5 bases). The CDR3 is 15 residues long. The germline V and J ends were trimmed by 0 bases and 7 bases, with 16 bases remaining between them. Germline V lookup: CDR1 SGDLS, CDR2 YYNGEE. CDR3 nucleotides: TGTGCCAGCAGCGTAGTAGGGACTGTGGAGGGTGGCTACACCTTC. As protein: CASSVVGTVEGGYTF.

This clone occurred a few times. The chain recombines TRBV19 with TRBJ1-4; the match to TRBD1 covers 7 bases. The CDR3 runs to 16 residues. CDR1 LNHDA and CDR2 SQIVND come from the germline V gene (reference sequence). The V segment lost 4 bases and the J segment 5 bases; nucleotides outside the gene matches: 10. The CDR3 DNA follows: TGTGCCAGTAGTAAATCTCGGACAGGTGGGAATGAAAAACTGTTTTTT. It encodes CASSKSRTGGNEKLFF.

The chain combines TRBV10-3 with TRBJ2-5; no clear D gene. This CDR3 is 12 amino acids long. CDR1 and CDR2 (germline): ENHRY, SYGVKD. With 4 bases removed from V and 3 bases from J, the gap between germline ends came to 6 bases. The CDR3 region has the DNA TGTGCCATCAGTGCGGCTGAAGAGACCCAGTACTTC. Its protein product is CAISAAEETQYF.

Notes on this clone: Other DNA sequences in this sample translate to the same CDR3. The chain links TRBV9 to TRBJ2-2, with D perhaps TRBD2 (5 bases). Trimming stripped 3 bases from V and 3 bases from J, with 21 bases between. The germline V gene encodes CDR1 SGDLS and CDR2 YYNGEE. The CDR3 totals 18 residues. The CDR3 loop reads CASSDHRGRGLDTGELFF. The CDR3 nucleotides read TGTGCCAGCAGCGACCATCGGGGTAGAGGTCTTGACACCGGGGAGCTGTTTTTT.

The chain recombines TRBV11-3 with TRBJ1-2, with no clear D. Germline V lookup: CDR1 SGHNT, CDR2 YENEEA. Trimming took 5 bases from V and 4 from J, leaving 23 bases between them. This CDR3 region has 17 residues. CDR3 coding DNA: TGTGCCAGCAGCAGAGGAATCAATCTCGGAAAGACCTATGGCTACACCTTC. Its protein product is CASSRGINLGKTYGYTF.

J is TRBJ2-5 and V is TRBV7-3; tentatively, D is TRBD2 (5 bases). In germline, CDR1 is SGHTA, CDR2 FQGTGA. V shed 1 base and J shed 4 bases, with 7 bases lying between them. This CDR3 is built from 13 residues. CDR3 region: CASSLIATETQYF. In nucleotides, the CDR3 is TGTGCCAGCAGCTTAATAGCGACAGAGACCCAGTACTTC. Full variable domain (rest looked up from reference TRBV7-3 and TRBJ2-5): GAGVSQTPSNKVTEKGKYVELRCDPISGHTALYWYRQSLGQGPEFLIYFQGTGAADDSGLPNDRFFAVRPEGSVSTLKIQRTERGDSAVYLCASSLIATETQYFGPGTRLLVL.

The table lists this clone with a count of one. In DNA form, the CDR3 reads TGTGCCAGCAGCCTGCCGACTTTAAACGAGCAGTACTTC. It codes for CASSLPTLNEQYF. The chain recombines TRBV7-8 with TRBJ2-7; D is unclear. Per the germline V gene, CDR1 is SGHVS and CDR2 is FQNEAQ. The CDR3 extends over 13 amino acids. V lost 5 bases to trimming and J lost 5 bases, with 13 bases between them.

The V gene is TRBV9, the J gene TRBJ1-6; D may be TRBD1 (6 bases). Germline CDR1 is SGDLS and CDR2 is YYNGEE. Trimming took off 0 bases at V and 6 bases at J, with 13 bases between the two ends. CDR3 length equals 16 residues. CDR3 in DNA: TGTGCCAGCAGCGTAGAGGGGGGACCCAGTAATTCACCCCTCCACTTT. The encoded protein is CASSVEGGPSNSPLHF.

This CDR3 reads CASRQGAQGQPQHF. The CDR3 DNA reads TGTGCCAGCAGACAGGGGGCGCAGGGTCAGCCCCAGCATTTT. The chain is built from TRBV6-1 and TRBJ1-5, with 9 nucleotides matching TRBD1. V was pared by 6 bases and J by 6 bases, with 6 bases of the junction left unmatched. The length of the CDR3 is 14 residues. Germline loops: CDR1 MNHNS, CDR2 SASEGT.

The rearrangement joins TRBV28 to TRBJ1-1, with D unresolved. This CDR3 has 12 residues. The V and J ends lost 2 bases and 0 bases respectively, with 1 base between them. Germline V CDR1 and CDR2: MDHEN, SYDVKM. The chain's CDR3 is CASSLVNTEAFF. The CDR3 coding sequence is TGTGCCAGCAGTTTAGTGAACACTGAAGCTTTCTTT.

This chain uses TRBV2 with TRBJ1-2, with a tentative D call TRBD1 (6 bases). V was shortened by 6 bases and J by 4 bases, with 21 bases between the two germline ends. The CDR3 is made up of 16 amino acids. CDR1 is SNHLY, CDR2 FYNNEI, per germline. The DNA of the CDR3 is TGTGCCAGCAGAAAAGAGCTTAAGACAGGCCTCTATGGCTACACCTTC. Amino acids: CASRKELKTGLYGYTF.

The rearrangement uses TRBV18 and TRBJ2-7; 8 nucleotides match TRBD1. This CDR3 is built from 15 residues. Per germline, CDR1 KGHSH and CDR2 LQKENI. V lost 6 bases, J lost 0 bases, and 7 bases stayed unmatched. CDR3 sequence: CASSPRQGSSYEQYF. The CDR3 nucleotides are TGTGCCAGCTCTCCCCGACAGGGGAGCTCCTACGAGCAGTACTTC. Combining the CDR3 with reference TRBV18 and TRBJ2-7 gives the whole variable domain NAGVMQNPRHLVRRRGQEARLRCSPMKGHSHVYWYRQLPEEGLKFMVYLQKENIIDESGMPKERFSAEFPKEGPSILRIQQVVRGDSAAYFCASSPRQGSSYEQYFGPGTRLTVT.

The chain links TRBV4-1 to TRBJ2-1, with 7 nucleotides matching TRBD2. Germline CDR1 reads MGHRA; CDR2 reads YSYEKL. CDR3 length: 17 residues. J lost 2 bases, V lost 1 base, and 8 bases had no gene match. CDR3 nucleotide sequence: TGCGCCAGCAGCCAAGGGGGGGGTCGGAGCCCCTACAATGAGCAGTTCTTC. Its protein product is CASSQGGGRSPYNEQFF.

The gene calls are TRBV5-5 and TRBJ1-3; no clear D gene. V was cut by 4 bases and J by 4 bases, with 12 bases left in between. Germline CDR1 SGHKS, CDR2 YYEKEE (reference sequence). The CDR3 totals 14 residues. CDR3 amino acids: CASSALVRGNTIYF. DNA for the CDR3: TGTGCCAGCAGCGCGCTAGTGAGGGGAAACACCATATATTTT. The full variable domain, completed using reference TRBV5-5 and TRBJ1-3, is DAGVTQSPTHLIKTRGQQVTLRCSPISGHKSVSWYQQVLGQGPQFIFQYYEKEERGRGNFPDRFSARQFPNYSSELNVNALLLGDSALYLCASSALVRGNTIYFGEGSWLTVV.

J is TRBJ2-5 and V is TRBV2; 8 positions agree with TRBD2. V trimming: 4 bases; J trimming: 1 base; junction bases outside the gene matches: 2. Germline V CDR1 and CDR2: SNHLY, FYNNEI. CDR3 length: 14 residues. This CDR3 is CASSVGRGQETQYF. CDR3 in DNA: TGTGCCAGCAGTGTCGGGAGGGGCCAAGAGACCCAGTACTTC.

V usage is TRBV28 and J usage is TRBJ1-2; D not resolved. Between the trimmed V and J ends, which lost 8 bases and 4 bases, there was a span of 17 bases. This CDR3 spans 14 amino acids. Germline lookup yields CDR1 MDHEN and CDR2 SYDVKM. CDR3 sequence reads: CASLATPQSYGYTF. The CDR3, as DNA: TGTGCCAGCCTTGCCACCCCTCAAAGCTATGGCTACACCTTC.

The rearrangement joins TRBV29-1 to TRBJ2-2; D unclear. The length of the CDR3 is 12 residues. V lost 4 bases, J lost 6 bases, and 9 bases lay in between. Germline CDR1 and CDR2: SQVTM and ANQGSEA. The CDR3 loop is CSVGVLAGELFF. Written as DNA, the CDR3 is TGCAGCGTTGGGGTTTTAGCCGGGGAGCTGTTTTTT.

The CDR3 DNA follows: TGCGCCAGCAGTGGAGGTCTCACAGATACGCAGTATTTT. As protein: CASSGGLTDTQYF. The chain recombines TRBV10-1 with TRBJ2-3; no definite D call. Looked up from germline, CDR1 is WNHNN and CDR2 is SYGVQD (reference sequence). Trimming pared 4 bases from V and 2 bases from J, leaving 7 bases between. The CDR3 covers 13 residues.

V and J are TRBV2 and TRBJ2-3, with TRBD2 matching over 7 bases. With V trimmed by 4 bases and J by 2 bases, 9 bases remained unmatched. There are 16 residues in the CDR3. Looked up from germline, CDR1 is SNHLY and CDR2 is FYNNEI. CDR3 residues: CASSVGRLANTDTQYF. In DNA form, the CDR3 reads TGTGCCAGCAGTGTGGGGCGACTAGCTAACACAGATACGCAGTATTTT.

DNA for the CDR3: TGCGCCAGCAGCCCGGACGGGCAAGGCTCGCCCCAGCATTTT. This encodes CASSPDGQGSPQHF. The chain combines TRBV5-1 with TRBJ1-5; D gene ambiguous. Germline V gives CDR1 SGHRS, CDR2 YFSETQ. The CDR3 runs to 14 residues. Between the trimmed V and J ends, which lost 4 bases and 9 bases, there was a span of 17 bases.

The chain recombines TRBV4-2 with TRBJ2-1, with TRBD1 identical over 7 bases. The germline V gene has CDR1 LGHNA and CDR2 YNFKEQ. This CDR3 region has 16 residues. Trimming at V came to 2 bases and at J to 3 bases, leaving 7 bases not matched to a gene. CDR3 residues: CASSQFQGEVYNEQFF. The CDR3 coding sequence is TGTGCCAGCAGCCAATTTCAGGGGGAAGTCTACAATGAGCAGTTCTTC.

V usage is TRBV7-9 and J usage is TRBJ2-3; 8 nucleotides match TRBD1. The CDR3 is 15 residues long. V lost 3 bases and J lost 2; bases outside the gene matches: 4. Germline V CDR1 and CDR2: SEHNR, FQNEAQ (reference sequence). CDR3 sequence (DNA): TGTGCCAGCAGCTTGACAGGGGCCACCACAGATACGCAGTATTTT. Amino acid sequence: CASSLTGATTDTQYF.

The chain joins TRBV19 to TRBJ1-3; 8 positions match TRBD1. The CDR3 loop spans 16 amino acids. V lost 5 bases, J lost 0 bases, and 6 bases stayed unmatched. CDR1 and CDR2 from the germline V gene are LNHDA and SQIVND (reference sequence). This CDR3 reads CASSSRTGSSGNTIYF. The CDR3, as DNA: TGTGCCAGTAGTTCCCGGACAGGGTCCTCTGGAAACACCATATATTTT.

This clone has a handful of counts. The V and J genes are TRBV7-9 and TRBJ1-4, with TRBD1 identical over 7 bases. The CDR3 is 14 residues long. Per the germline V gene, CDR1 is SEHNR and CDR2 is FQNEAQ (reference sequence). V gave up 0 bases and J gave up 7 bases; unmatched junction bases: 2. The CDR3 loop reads CASSLAGGGEKLFF. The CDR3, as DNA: TGTGCCAGCAGCTTAGCAGGGGGCGGTGAAAAACTGTTTTTT.